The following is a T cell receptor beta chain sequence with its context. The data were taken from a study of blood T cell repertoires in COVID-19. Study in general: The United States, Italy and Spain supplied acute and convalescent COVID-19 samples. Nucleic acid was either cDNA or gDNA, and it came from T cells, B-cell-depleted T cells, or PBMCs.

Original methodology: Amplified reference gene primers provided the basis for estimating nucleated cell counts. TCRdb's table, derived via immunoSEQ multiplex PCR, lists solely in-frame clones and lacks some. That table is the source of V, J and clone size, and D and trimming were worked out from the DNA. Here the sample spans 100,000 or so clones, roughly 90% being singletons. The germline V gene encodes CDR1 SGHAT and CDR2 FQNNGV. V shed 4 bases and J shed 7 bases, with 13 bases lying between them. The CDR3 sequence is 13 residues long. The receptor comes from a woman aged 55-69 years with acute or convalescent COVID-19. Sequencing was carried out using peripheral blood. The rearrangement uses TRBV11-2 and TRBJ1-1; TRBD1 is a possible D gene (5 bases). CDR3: CASSSSGFGEAFF. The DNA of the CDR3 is TGTGCCAGCAGCTCGTCAGGGTTCGGTGAAGCTTTCTTT. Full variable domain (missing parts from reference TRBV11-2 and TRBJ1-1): EAGVAQSPRYKIIEKRQSVAFWCNPISGHATLYWYQQILGQGPKLLIQFQNNGVVDDSQLPKDRFSAERLKGVDSTLKIQPAKLEDSAVYLCASSSSGFGEAFFGQGTRLTVV.